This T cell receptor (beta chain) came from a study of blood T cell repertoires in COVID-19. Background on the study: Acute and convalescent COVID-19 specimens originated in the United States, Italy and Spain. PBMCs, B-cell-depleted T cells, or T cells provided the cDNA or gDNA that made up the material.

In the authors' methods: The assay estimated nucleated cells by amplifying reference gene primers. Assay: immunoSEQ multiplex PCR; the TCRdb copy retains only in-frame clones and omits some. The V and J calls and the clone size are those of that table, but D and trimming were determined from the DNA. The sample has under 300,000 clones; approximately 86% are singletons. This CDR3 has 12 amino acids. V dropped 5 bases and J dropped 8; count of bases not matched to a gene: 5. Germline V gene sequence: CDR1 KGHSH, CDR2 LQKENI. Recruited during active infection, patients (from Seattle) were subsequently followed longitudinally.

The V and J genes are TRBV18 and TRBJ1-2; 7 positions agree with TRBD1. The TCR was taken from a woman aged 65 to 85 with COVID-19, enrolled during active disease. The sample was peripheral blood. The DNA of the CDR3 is TGTGCCAGCTCATCCGGACAGGAGGGCTACACCTTC. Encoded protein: CASSSGQEGYTF.